This TCR beta chain was observed in a study of blood T cell repertoires in COVID-19. About the study: Italy, Spain and the United States were the sources of the convalescent and acute COVID-19 samples. Nucleic acid was either cDNA or gDNA, and it came from T cells, B-cell-depleted T cells, or PBMCs.

Original methodology: For nucleated cells, counts were estimated from reference gene primer amplification. The assay was immunoSEQ multiplex PCR, and TCRdb's table has in-frame clones only and misses some. Clone size and V and J calls were adopted from that table, with D and trimming inferred from the DNA. The sample has roughly 100,000 clones, roughly nine tenths seen once; the top ten hold approximately 3.5%. This CDR3 has 17 residues. The specimen was peripheral blood. This rearrangement joins TRBV1 to TRBJ2-7; TRBD2 is the table's D call, not checked against the DNA. TRBV1 is labeled a pseudogene. This TCR derives from a woman aged 55 to 70 with acute or convalescent COVID-19. The CDR3 coding sequence is TGCACCAGCAGCCAAGGGGTTAGCGGTCCCGCCTCCTACGAGCAGTACTTC. This sequence encodes CTSSQGVSGPASYEQYF.